This TCR beta chain comes out of a study of CD8+ T cells in alopecia areata. The treatment: oral pan-JAK inhibitor, 5-10 mg twice daily. After isolation, RNA underwent reverse transcription to generate cDNA as the sequencing template. Some clones are missing from TCRdb's copy, which holds only in-frame ones; the method was immunoSEQ multiplex PCR. The sample has 150,000 or so clones; 58% are singletons. The CDR3 sequence is 16 residues long. V was cut by 0 bases and J by 5 bases, with 17 bases left in between. Germline CDR1 is ENHRY and CDR2 is SYGVKD. The chain is built from TRBV10-3 and TRBJ2-7, with D possibly being TRBD2 (6 bases). Material: CD4+ T cells sorted from blood, obtained between weeks 55 and 65, from a patient treated with tofacitinib. The source of this sequence is a human donor with alopecia areata. The CDR3 DNA follows: TGTGCCATCAGTGAGTCGACTCGGAGGGCATCGGACGAGCAGTACTTC. This sequence encodes CAISESTRRASDEQYF.